One sample yielded the 24 T cell receptor beta chains listed below, sequenced in a study of cytomegalovirus exposure and HLA in healthy donors. Primers: 60 Vbeta forward and 13 Jbeta reverse. The method was immunoSEQ multiplex PCR; TCRdb's version includes in-frame clones alone and lacks a portion of them. The table shows roughly 130,000 clones, with about 82% occurring only once. What was sequenced was PBMCs. The receptors were sampled from a young man in good health and CMV-seronegative.

This sequence joins TRBV28 and TRBJ1-1; maybe TRBD1 (6 bases). Germline-derived CDR1 and CDR2 are MDHEN and SYDVKM. The CDR3 loop spans 15 amino acids. The V end lost 5 bases, the J end lost 1 base, and 14 bases lay between the germline ends. The CDR3 reads CASSLLTGRNTEAFF. CDR3 bases: TGTGCCAGCAGTCTACTAACAGGGAGGAACACTGAAGCTTTCTTT.

The gene calls are TRBV28 and TRBJ1-2; 9 nucleotides align to TRBD1. CDR3 length: 12 amino acids. Trimming cost V 8 bases and J 7 bases; bases outside gene matches: 5. The germline V gene encodes CDR1 MDHEN and CDR2 SYDVKM. The CDR3 protein is CASARTGAGYTF. As DNA, the CDR3 is TGTGCCAGCGCCCGGACAGGGGCTGGCTACACCTTC.

This sequence joins TRBV5-1 and TRBJ2-5; 8 bases are a match to TRBD2. The better agreement between TRBJ2-7 and the DNA end casts doubt on the J call. This CDR3 comprises 16 residues. Per the germline V gene, CDR1 is SGHRS and CDR2 is YFSETQ. The CDR3 loop reads CASSLFGRGQTYEQYF. The DNA of the CDR3 is TGCGCCAGCAGCTTATTCGGGAGGGGCCAAACCTACGAGCAGTACTTC.

The chain employs TRBV7-3 and TRBJ2-3; 14 nucleotides align to TRBD2. Germline V CDR1 and CDR2: SGHTA, FQGTGA. The J segment lost 4 bases and the V segment lost 5 bases, leaving 5 bases of the junction unmatched. CDR3 length: 16 amino acids. CDR3 amino acids: CASSNPGLAGADTQYF. The CDR3 DNA sequence: TGTGCCAGCAGCAACCCGGGACTAGCGGGAGCAGATACGCAGTATTTT.

The V call is TRBV18, the J call TRBJ1-1; D remains unclear. Deletions cut 2 bases from V and 1 base from J, with 14 bases between. The CDR3 has 16 residues. Germline CDR1 is KGHSH and CDR2 is LQKENI. The CDR3 sequence: CASSPSISGKNTEAFF. In nucleotides, the CDR3 is TGTGCCAGCTCACCAAGTATTAGCGGGAAGAACACTGAAGCTTTCTTT.

This clone appeared a single time. V usage is TRBV6-5 and J usage is TRBJ2-5; 9 bases map to TRBD2. Trimming removed 5 bases from V and 1 base from J; junction bases left unmatched: 2. CDR1 and CDR2 (germline): MNHEY, SVGAGI. The CDR3 extends over 14 amino acids. CDR3 sequence: CASSLTSGQETQYF. The DNA of the CDR3 is TGTGCCAGCAGTCTGACTAGCGGCCAAGAGACCCAGTACTTC.

The rearrangement links TRBV10-3 to TRBJ2-1; a possible D gene is TRBD2 (5 bases). V was clipped by 0 bases and J by 9 bases, with 12 bases between them. The germline gives CDR1 ENHRY, CDR2 SYGVKD. CDR3 length equals 14 residues. The CDR3: CAISESVGSGEQFF. The CDR3 region has the DNA TGTGCCATCAGTGAGTCGGTTGGGAGCGGTGAGCAGTTCTTC.

The CDR3, as DNA: TGTGCCAGCAGAACGGGAGTCGGCACTGAAGCTTTCTTT. Amino acid sequence: CASRTGVGTEAFF. V usage is TRBV28 and J usage is TRBJ1-1; D remains unclear. The CDR3 contains 13 residues. Between the trimmed V and J ends, which lost 6 bases and 4 bases, there was a span of 12 bases. The germline V gene has CDR1 MDHEN and CDR2 SYDVKM.

The table lists this clone with a count of one. The chain carries TRBV27 and TRBJ2-3; 7 bases line up with TRBD2. The CDR3 is 15 residues long. Looked up from germline, CDR1 is MNHEY and CDR2 is SMNVEV (reference sequence). The ends lost 2 bases at V and 2 bases at J; junction bases unmatched: 4. CDR3 loop: CASSLAAGITDTQYF. In DNA form, the CDR3 reads TGTGCCAGCAGTTTAGCAGCGGGGATCACAGATACGCAGTATTTT.

The chain is built from TRBV6-1 and TRBJ1-2, with D possibly matching TRBD1 (6 bases). The CDR3 covers 14 residues. V was pared by 8 bases and J by 3 bases, with 16 bases between. Germline lookup yields CDR1 MNHNS and CDR2 SASEGT. The CDR3 loop reads CASLRGGADYGYTF. The DNA for the CDR3 is TGTGCCAGCCTTAGGGGGGGCGCAGACTATGGCTACACCTTC.

This clone was detected only once. The rearrangement links TRBV7-2 to TRBJ2-3; D is unresolved. CDR3 length equals 12 residues. The germline V and J ends were trimmed by 2 bases and 3 bases, with 3 bases remaining between them. Germline CDR1 reads SGHTA; CDR2 reads FQGNSA. The DNA of the CDR3 is TGTGCCAGCAGCTTATATACAGATACGCAGTATTTT. Encoded protein: CASSLYTDTQYF.

The chain carries TRBV30 and TRBJ2-5, with 7 positions matching TRBD1. The trim removed 4 bases at V and 4 bases at J, leaving 9 bases unmatched. Germline V lookup: CDR1 GTSNPN, CDR2 SVGIG (reference sequence). The CDR3 is 14 amino acids. CDR3 sequence: CAWNPLWTGETQYF. DNA of the CDR3: TGTGCCTGGAACCCTCTCTGGACAGGAGAGACCCAGTACTTC.

In its sample, this clone was seen a few times. The chain is built from TRBV6-4 and TRBJ1-5, with TRBD1 matching 9 bases. The length of the CDR3 is 11 residues. Trimming took 10 bases from V and 6 from J; bases not matched to a gene: 1. Germline V gene data show CDR1 as MRHNA and CDR2 as SNTAGT. The DNA for the CDR3 is TGTGCCAACAGGGGGCCTCAGCCCCAGCATTTT. Residues: CANRGPQPQHF.

The chain's CDR3 is CASSSENGRGNSYEQYF. The CDR3 DNA is TGTGCCAGCAGCTCAGAAAATGGGAGGGGAAACTCCTACGAGCAGTACTTC. The chain employs TRBV5-6 and TRBJ2-7; 7 nucleotides align to TRBD2. The CDR3 loop spans 17 amino acids. From germline, CDR1 is SGHDT and CDR2 YYEEEE. With V trimmed by 3 bases and J by 0 bases, 12 bases remained unmatched.

V and J are TRBV6-1 and TRBJ1-5, with TRBD1 identical over 7 bases. The J segment lost 6 bases and the V segment lost 10 bases, leaving 9 bases of the junction unmatched. In germline, CDR1 is MNHNS, CDR2 SASEGT. The length of the CDR3 is 13 residues. CDR3 protein: CAITTGAGQPQHF. Written as DNA, the CDR3 is TGTGCCATCACCACAGGGGCGGGTCAGCCCCAGCATTTT.

CDR3 bases: TGTGCCAGCAAAATCGGCGAGGGCTACGAGCAGTACTTC. This gives the protein CASKIGEGYEQYF. The chain joins TRBV7-9 to TRBJ2-7; perhaps TRBD2 as D (5 bases). V lost 7 bases to trimming and J lost 3 bases, with 13 bases between them. The CDR3 contains 13 residues. CDR1 SEHNR and CDR2 FQNEAQ come from the germline V gene (reference sequence). The full variable domain, in which reference TRBV7-9 and TRBJ2-7 provide the parts outside the CDR3, is DTGVSQNPRHKITKRGQNVTFRCDPISEHNRLYWYRQTLGQGPEFLTYFQNEAQLEKSRLLSDRFSAERPKGSFSTLEIQRTEQGDSAMYLCASKIGEGYEQYFGPGTRLTVT.

The chain couples TRBV18 to TRBJ2-5; 7 bases line up with TRBD2. This CDR3 comprises 15 residues. Trimming took 4 bases from V and 5 from J; bases not matched to a gene: 10. Germline V gives CDR1 KGHSH, CDR2 LQKENI. CDR3 DNA sequence: TGTGCCAGCTCACGGGGACTAACCGGGCTGGAGACCCAGTACTTC. Translating gives CASSRGLTGLETQYF.

V is TRBV4-1 and J is TRBJ2-7; 8 bases agree with TRBD2. V was pared by 2 bases and J by 4 bases, with 10 bases of the junction left unmatched. The CDR3 runs to 16 residues. The V gene's germline CDR1 is MGHRA and CDR2 YSYEKL. The DNA of the CDR3 is TGCGCCAGCAGCCAATTCTCGATTAGCGGGAAGTACGAGCAGTACTTC. It is translated as CASSQFSISGKYEQYF.

The count of this clone is one. The junction departs from germline at one end; a sequencing error may be responsible. The V gene is TRBV2, the J gene TRBJ1-6, with D tentatively TRBD1 (5 bases). The CDR3 is made up of 13 amino acids. Germline loops: CDR1 SNHLY, CDR2 FYNNEI. The CDR3 spells CASSPGTNSPLHF. The CDR3 nucleotides read TGTGCCAGCAGTCCGGGGACTAATTCCCCCCTCCACTTT.

The chain recombines TRBV7-2 with TRBJ2-6, with TRBD1 as a possible D gene (6 bases). Germline V CDR1 and CDR2: SGHTA, FQGNSA. The CDR3 spans 15 residues. Trimming pared 3 bases from V and 2 bases from J, leaving 8 bases between. The CDR3 spells CASSFTGTGANVLTF. For the CDR3, the DNA is TGTGCCAGCAGCTTTACAGGGACTGGGGCCAACGTCCTGACTTTC.

The gene calls are TRBV5-1 and TRBJ1-6, with D unclear. CDR1 and CDR2 (germline): SGHRS, YFSETQ. V dropped 0 bases and J dropped 7 bases, with 8 bases sitting between them. The CDR3 is made up of 14 amino acids. CDR3 sequence: CASSLGGGNSPLHF. CDR3 nucleotides: TGCGCCAGCAGCTTGGGCGGCGGGAATTCACCCCTCCACTTT.

This clone was detected once. The genes are TRBV19 and TRBJ1-3, with TRBD1 matching 8 bases. CDR1 LNHDA and CDR2 SQIVND come from the germline V gene (reference sequence). The length of the CDR3 is 15 residues. The junction had 5 bases not matched to a gene; V was cut back by 5 bases and J by 2 bases. The CDR3 sequence: CASSPRTGTGNTIYF. The CDR3 DNA reads as TGTGCCAGTAGTCCCCGGACAGGGACTGGAAACACCATATATTTT.

Concerning this clone: This sample also contains other DNA sequences that code for the same CDR3. The DNA for the CDR3 is TGTGCCAGCAGCTCACAGGCTGGCGGGAGTGGAGATACGCAGTATTTT. This gives the protein CASSSQAGGSGDTQYF. The V gene is TRBV7-3, the J gene TRBJ2-3, with TRBD2 matching over 7 bases. V shed 4 bases and J 5 bases; nucleotides not matched to a gene: 12. Germline V lookup: CDR1 SGHTA, CDR2 FQGTGA. The CDR3 has 16 residues.

The CDR3 sequence is CAISQTSGGTYEQYF. Here the CDR3 DNA reads TGTGCCATCAGCCAGACTAGCGGGGGAACCTACGAGCAGTACTTC. The V and J genes are TRBV10-3 and TRBJ2-7; 12 nucleotides align to TRBD2. V lost 6 bases to trimming and J lost 2 bases; unmatched junction nucleotides: 5. Germline V gives CDR1 ENHRY, CDR2 SYGVKD. This CDR3 has 15 residues.